The 3 T cell receptor beta chains reported below all come from one sample, sequenced in a study of blood T cell repertoires in COVID-19. The method was immunoSEQ multiplex PCR; TCRdb's version includes in-frame clones alone and lacks a portion of them. The repertoire consists of 200,000 to 300,000 clones, with 75% to 95% occurring once and the leading ten covering under 3%. Specimen: peripheral blood. These receptors were obtained from a young adult with COVID-19, enrolled during active disease.

The chain joins TRBV6-5 to TRBJ2-1; 7 nucleotides agree with TRBD2. CDR1 is MNHEY, CDR2 SVGAGI, per germline. Trimming at V came to 11 bases and at J to 5 bases, leaving 12 bases not matched to a gene. The length of the CDR3 is 14 residues. The DNA of the CDR3 is TGTGCCGCCCGGGGGGAGCGGGGAAACAATGAGCAGTTCTTC. Translated, it gives CAARGERGNNEQFF.

The V call is TRBV11-2, the J call TRBJ2-1; no reliable D call. The CDR3 length is 16 residues. Germline-derived CDR1 and CDR2 are SGHAT and FQNNGV. V lost 5 bases and J 2 bases, leaving 16 bases between the germline ends. DNA for the CDR3: TGTGCCAGCAGCCAGCGAGTTCGCGGTGCCTACAATGAGCAGTTCTTC. Encoded protein: CASSQRVRGAYNEQFF.

The chain couples TRBV10-3 to TRBJ2-1; D remains ambiguous. Germline CDR1 is ENHRY and CDR2 is SYGVKD. V was trimmed by 0 bases and J by 0 bases, leaving 9 bases between them. The CDR3 contains 16 residues. CDR3 sequence reads: CAISESGPSSYNEQFF. The CDR3 DNA follows: TGTGCCATCAGTGAGTCTGGGCCCAGCTCCTACAATGAGCAGTTCTTC.